This TCR beta chain was retrieved from a study of CD8 T cells in ankylosing spondylitis. Study results and caveats: The clones that were linked to disease were reported to be significantly enriched in matched synovial fluid samples from ankylosing spondylitis patients.

TCRdb re-derived calls from the 5' RACE reads in MiXCR, one entry per CDR3 protein. Seen here are under 300,000 distinct CDR3 sequences, roughly a tenth observed once, and the top ten hold about 2.8%. A remark on this clonotype: No antigen is known for it.

The CDR3 runs 13 residues. Germline loops: CDR1 MNHNS, CDR2 SASEGT. Trimming pared 4 bases from V and 4 bases from J, leaving 10 bases between. The rearrangement joins TRBV6-1 to TRBJ1-1; D gene ambiguous. What was sequenced was blood, either unsorted or a sorted T cell fraction (not recorded which). The origin of this receptor is a male donor with ankylosing spondylitis or in good health (not recorded which). The chain's CDR3 is CASSAEGSTEAFF. The CDR3 DNA is TGTGCCAGCAGTGCTGAGGGATCCACTGAAGCTTTCTTT.